Here is one T cell receptor beta chain with its context. The protocol was immunoSEQ multiplex PCR, while the TCRdb copy is restricted to in-frame clones and leaves out a portion. The data contain about 75,000 clones, about 92% of them singletons. This sample is part of a study of technical replicates of blood from several donors. The CDR3 contains 15 residues. Per germline, CDR1 MDHEN and CDR2 SYDVKM. The germline V and J ends were trimmed by 7 bases and 7 bases, with 22 bases remaining between them. The sequenced sample consisted of T cells isolated from PBMCs. This chain uses TRBV28 with TRBJ1-2; the D gene is possibly TRBD1 (6 bases). The sequence was obtained from a human donor in good health. For the CDR3, the DNA is TGTGCCAGCACCATGCAGTGGGGGCCGTCGGGTGGCTACACCTTC. Protein: CASTMQWGPSGGYTF.